This is a list of T cell receptor beta chains from one sample in a study of CD8 T cells in ankylosing spondylitis. A single record per CDR3 protein comes from TCRdb applying MiXCR to the 5' RACE reads. The table includes around 150,000 distinct CDR3 sequences, approximately 48% detected once. Source material: synovial fluid, either unsorted or a sorted T cell fraction (not recorded which). These receptors were obtained from a male donor with ankylosing spondylitis. Each CDR3 is given with its conserved first and last residue. A D gene is named only where the DNA matches it firmly. A clone size is listed for some rows: how often the clone was seen (once, few, many), or a class if it is expanded.

TRBV5-1,TRBD2,TRBJ2-1,few,CASSPTSGLSDEQFF,TGCGCCAGCAGCCCCACTAGCGGGTTGTCCGATGAGCAGTTCTTC
TRBV4-2,TRBD2,TRBJ2-1,-,CASSPQGGRANEQFF,TGTGCCAGCAGCCCCCAGGGCGGGAGGGCAAATGAGCAGTTCTTC
TRBV5-1,-,TRBJ1-1,-,CASSGSIRGAFF,TGCGCCAGCAGCGGGTCCATCAGGGGAGCTTTCTTT
TRBV4-2,TRBD1,TRBJ1-2,-,CASSQATGRYGYTF,TGTGCCAGCAGCCAAGCGACAGGGAGGTATGGCTACACCTTC
TRBV20-1,-,TRBJ2-2,-,CSARDFSNTGELFF,TGCAGTGCTAGGGACTTCTCGAACACCGGGGAGCTGTTTTTT
TRBV3-1,-,TRBJ2-6,-,CASSQDGGSGANVLTF,TGTGCCAGCAGCCAAGATGGTGGGTCTGGGGCCAACGTCCTGACTTTC
TRBV5-1,-,TRBJ2-7,-,CASSSRGRVSYEQYF,TGCGCCAGCAGCTCCAGGGGACGGGTCAGCTACGAGCAGTACTTC
TRBV4-2,-,TRBJ2-7,-,CASSQYRITGRGEQYF,TGTGCCAGCAGCCAATACCGAATTACAGGGAGGGGCGAGCAGTACTTC
TRBV29-1,-,TRBJ2-3,-,CSVDHGGLGTDTQYF,TGCAGCGTTGACCATGGGGGCCTTGGCACAGATACGCAGTATTTT
TRBV20-1,-,TRBJ2-7,-,CSAGDRRYYEQYF,TGCAGTGCTGGGGATAGGAGATACTACGAGCAGTACTTC
TRBV12-3/TRBV12-4,TRBD2,TRBJ2-1,few,CASSAWTSGRRNEQFF,TGTGCCAGCAGTGCCTGGACTAGCGGGAGAAGGAATGAGCAGTTCTTC
TRBV15,TRBD2,TRBJ2-1,-,CATSREAGGIYNEQFF,TGTGCCACCAGCAGAGAAGCGGGGGGTATCTACAATGAGCAGTTCTTC
TRBV28,-,TRBJ1-1,-,CASSVHRERLRTEAFF,TGTGCCAGCAGTGTTCACAGGGAAAGGCTTCGCACTGAAGCTTTCTTT
TRBV28,-,TRBJ1-2,-,CASSRDLDYGYTF,TGTGCCAGCAGTAGGGACTTGGACTATGGCTACACCTTC
TRBV3-1,-,TRBJ2-3,-,CASSQDVAVGDTQYF,TGTGCCAGCAGCCAAGACGTTGCGGTAGGAGATACGCAGTATTTT
TRBV27,TRBD1,TRBJ2-5,-,CASSHRGRVETQYF,TGTGCCAGCAGCCACAGGGGGCGGGTAGAGACCCAGTACTTC
TRBV4-1,-,TRBJ2-1,-,CASSLRGSLHNEQFF,TGCGCCAGCAGCCTCCGTGGTAGCCTACACAATGAGCAGTTCTTC
TRBV3-1,-,TRBJ1-2,few,CASSHMTGYGYTF,TGTGCCAGCAGCCACATGACAGGCTATGGCTACACCTTC